These 5 T cell receptor beta chains share one sample of origin, sequenced in a study of chemoradiotherapy in HPV16-positive cancers. The table came from immunoSEQ multiplex PCR; TCRdb's copy has only in-frame clones and leaves some out. The sample holds about 2,000 clones, less than 80% seen once. The specimen was tumor tissue, collected from a patient who underwent chemoradiotherapy. These TCRs come from a human donor with HPV-associated anogenital cancer.

CDR3 bases: TGTGCCAGCAGCCGGGGGGACACCGGGGAGCTGTTTTTT. Its protein is CASSRGDTGELFF. The chain employs TRBV6-5 and TRBJ2-2, with 7 bases that match TRBD2. There are 13 residues in the CDR3. CDR1 and CDR2 (germline): MNHEY, SVGAGI. V lost 6 bases to trimming and J lost 3 bases; unmatched junction nucleotides: 1.

The chain employs TRBV5-8 and TRBJ1-2; 7 nucleotides align to TRBD1. Germline V CDR1 and CDR2: SGHTS, YDEGEE. There are 17 residues in the CDR3. V lost 4 bases, J lost 2 bases, and 14 bases stayed unmatched. The CDR3 bases are TGTGCCAGCAGCCAAGATAGAAGGACAGGTGGAAACTATGGCTACACCTTC. Translated, it gives CASSQDRRTGGNYGYTF.

The rearrangement joins TRBV7-2 to TRBJ1-1; TRBD1 agrees at 8 bases. J lost 10 bases, V lost 4 bases, and 5 bases had no gene match. This CDR3 is built from 12 residues. The germline V gene encodes CDR1 SGHTA and CDR2 FQGNSA. The DNA of the CDR3 is TGTGCCAGCAGCTCAGGGGGCTGGGCAGCTTTCTTT. This gives the protein CASSSGGWAAFF.

This clone is large (0.1 to 1%) by share. The chain uses TRBV9 and TRBJ2-5, with 9 bases that match TRBD1. Losses at the gene ends were 4 bases for V and 5 bases for J; bases not matched to a gene: 9. The CDR3 is 15 amino acids. Germline values: CDR1 SGDLS, CDR2 YYNGEE. The DNA of the CDR3 is TGTGCCAGCAGCTCTCCGGGACAGGGAGAGGAGACCCAGTACTTC. Protein product: CASSSPGQGEETQYF.

This clone was seen a handful of times. J is TRBJ1-1 and V is TRBV7-2, with TRBD1 matching over 8 bases. The V gene's germline CDR1 is SGHTA and CDR2 FQGNSA. The CDR3 runs 16 residues. Trimming took 5 bases from V and 5 from J; bases not matched to a gene: 13. CDR3 loop: CASSVGTGLTWTEAFF. The CDR3 DNA reads TGTGCCAGCAGCGTCGGGACAGGACTAACCTGGACTGAAGCTTTCTTT.